These 30 T cell receptor beta chains were sequenced from one sample in a study of blood T cell repertoires in COVID-19. The table came from immunoSEQ multiplex PCR; TCRdb's copy has only in-frame clones and leaves some out. Counted here are approximately 410,000 clones, around 86% occurring once; the ten biggest clones make up roughly 1.4%. Material: peripheral blood. Receptors originate from a woman aged 30 to 39 with active or convalescent COVID-19.

This clone was counted only a few times. The J gene is TRBJ1-1, the V gene TRBV19; possibly TRBD1 for D (5 bases). Germline V gene sequence: CDR1 LNHDA, CDR2 SQIVND (reference sequence). V was shortened by 10 bases and J by 10 bases, with 19 bases between the two germline ends. This CDR3 is built from 12 residues. The CDR3: CATERGGVGAFF. In nucleotides, the CDR3 is TGTGCCACCGAAAGGGGAGGGGTGGGAGCTTTCTTT.

CDR3 amino acids: CASSQDPGAGANVLTF. The CDR3 nucleotides read TGTGCCAGCAGCCAAGATCCCGGGGCTGGGGCCAACGTCCTGACTTTC. The J gene is TRBJ2-6, the V gene TRBV14; tentatively, D is TRBD2 (5 bases). Germline V gene lookup returns CDR1 SGHDN and CDR2 FVKESK. This CDR3 comprises 16 residues. V was cut by 0 bases and J by 2 bases, with 8 bases left in between.

The rearrangement links TRBV2 to TRBJ1-5, with TRBD1 identical over 7 bases. V gave up 6 bases and J gave up 9 bases; unmatched junction bases: 17. The CDR3 contains 16 residues. Germline CDR1 is SNHLY and CDR2 is FYNNEI. The CDR3 reads CASSLRVTGDSPPQHF. The CDR3 nucleotides are TGTGCCAGCAGCCTAAGAGTCACAGGGGACAGTCCGCCCCAGCATTTT.

J is TRBJ2-3 and V is TRBV15; 12 nucleotides align to TRBD2. In germline, CDR1 is LNHNV, CDR2 YYDKDF (reference sequence). The V segment lost 0 bases and the J segment 3 bases; nucleotides outside the gene matches: 4. This CDR3 has 17 residues. The CDR3 nucleotides read TGTGCCACCAGCAGAGACGGACTAGCGGGGCTGACAGATACGCAGTATTTT. Its translation: CATSRDGLAGLTDTQYF.

The chain couples TRBV6-5 to TRBJ2-5; D unresolved. Germline V gives CDR1 MNHEY, CDR2 SVGAGI. CDR3 length equals 16 residues. V lost 4 bases and J 0 bases, leaving 15 bases between the germline ends. For the CDR3, the DNA is TGTGCCAGCAGTTTGGGCGCGTCAGGATACCAAGAGACCCAGTACTTC. Its protein product is CASSLGASGYQETQYF.

The gene calls are TRBV5-1 and TRBJ2-7; 10 bases map to TRBD2. J was trimmed by 6 bases and V by 2 bases; bases with no gene match: 8. There are 15 residues in the CDR3. CDR1 and CDR2 (germline): SGHRS, YFSETQ. CDR3 coding DNA: TGCGCCAGCAGCTTACTTAGCGGGGGGCCCGTCGAGCAGTACTTC. Residues: CASSLLSGGPVEQYF.

The chain recombines TRBV11-2 with TRBJ1-2; D gene unclear. CDR3 length: 13 amino acids. Germline V gene data show CDR1 as SGHAT and CDR2 as FQNNGV. Between the trimmed V and J ends, which lost 5 bases and 1 base, there was a span of 8 bases. The CDR3 sequence: CASSPTDNYGYTF. For the CDR3, the DNA is TGTGCCAGCAGCCCCACAGATAACTATGGCTACACCTTC.

The chain combines TRBV7-6 with TRBJ2-2, with D perhaps TRBD1 (6 bases). The CDR3 runs to 13 residues. In germline, CDR1 is SGHVS, CDR2 FNYEAQ. The V gene lost 5 bases and the J gene lost 8 bases, with 12 bases spanning the gap. CDR3: CASSLTGTGELFF. The CDR3 DNA is TGTGCCAGCAGCCTCACCGGGACAGGGGAGCTGTTTTTT.

For the CDR3, the DNA is TGTGCCAGCAGCGTATCGGCAGGGGTGGACGAGACCCAGTACTTC. Amino acids: CASSVSAGVDETQYF. The V call is TRBV9, the J call TRBJ2-5, with a weak D call TRBD1 (6 bases). Germline V gene data show CDR1 as SGDLS and CDR2 as YYNGEE. This CDR3 spans 15 amino acids. V lost 1 base, J lost 5 bases, and 15 bases lay in between.

The genes are TRBV18 and TRBJ1-4; the D gene is possibly TRBD1 (6 bases). There are 14 residues in the CDR3. Trimming pared 3 bases from V and 8 bases from J, leaving 13 bases between. Germline CDR1 KGHSH, CDR2 LQKENI. The CDR3 sequence: CASSPITQGEKLFF. In DNA, the CDR3 is TGTGCCAGCTCACCGATCACCCAGGGGGAAAAACTGTTTTTT.

This sequence joins TRBV19 and TRBJ1-6; D call uncertain. This CDR3 is built from 15 residues. Germline CDR1 reads LNHDA; CDR2 reads SQIVND (reference sequence). Trimming cost V 8 bases and J 6 bases, with 17 bases left between them. CDR3 nucleotides: TGTGCCAGTCATACAACTCACCGGAGTAATTCACCCCTCCACTTT. This sequence encodes CASHTTHRSNSPLHF.

This clone has at least ten counts. This chain links TRBV2 with TRBJ1-1; a possible D gene is TRBD1 (5 bases). The CDR3 consists of 12 residues. Germline V CDR1 and CDR2: SNHLY, FYNNEI. Trimming left V 6 bases short and J 6 bases short, with 11 bases between. The CDR3 here is CASRKARAEAFF. Here the CDR3 DNA reads TGTGCCAGCAGGAAGGCCAGGGCTGAAGCTTTCTTT.

The chain joins TRBV6-1 to TRBJ1-1, with 10 bases matching TRBD1. This CDR3 comprises 17 residues. V was clipped by 2 bases and J by 2 bases; unmatched bases: 8. Germline CDR1 and CDR2: MNHNS and SASEGT. CDR3 DNA: TGTGCCAGCAGTGAACGGTTTGTGACAGGGGGCAACACTGAAGCTTTCTTT. Translated: CASSERFVTGGNTEAFF.

V gene TRBV6-5 combines with J gene TRBJ1-2, with 7 bases that match TRBD1. V trimming: 7 bases; J trimming: 0 bases; junction bases outside the gene matches: 5. The CDR3 is 14 amino acids. The germline V gene has CDR1 MNHEY and CDR2 SVGAGI. CDR3 loop: CASNPGQTNYGYTF. CDR3 nucleotides: TGTGCCAGCAATCCGGGACAGACTAACTATGGCTACACCTTC.

This chain links TRBV29-1 with TRBJ2-1, with D perhaps TRBD1 (6 bases). Germline lookup yields CDR1 SQVTM and CDR2 ANQGSEA. The CDR3 sequence is 13 residues long. The V end lost 3 bases, the J end lost 7 bases, and 13 bases lay between the germline ends. For the CDR3, the DNA is TGCAGCGTTGACAGGGGTTCTAGGAATGAGCAGTTCTTC. Its protein is CSVDRGSRNEQFF.

The chain uses TRBV18 and TRBJ2-1; TRBD2 matches at 14 bases. This CDR3 has 16 residues. Trimming took 3 bases from V and 5 from J; bases not matched to a gene: 3. CDR1 is KGHSH and CDR2 is LQKENI in the germline V gene. CDR3 DNA sequence: TGTGCCAGCTCACCGGGACTAGCGGGGGTAAACAATGAGCAGTTCTTC. This sequence encodes CASSPGLAGVNNEQFF.

Note on this clone: Compared with germline, one end of the junction differs, possibly owing to a read error. V gene TRBV6-5 combines with J gene TRBJ2-5; TRBD1 matches 7 bases. The CDR3 is 14 residues long. CDR1 is MNHEY, CDR2 SVGAGI, per germline. The DNA for the CDR3 is TGTGCCAGCAGTGACTCGACAGGGTGGCAGACCCAGTACTTC. Protein product: CASSDSTGWQTQYF.

Of note for this clone: Other DNA sequences of this sample code for an identical CDR3. The chain uses TRBV7-2 and TRBJ1-1; D may be TRBD1 (5 bases). The CDR3 runs to 14 residues. V shed 5 bases and J shed 1 base, with 11 bases lying between them. Germline CDR1 and CDR2: SGHTA and FQGNSA. The CDR3 loop is CASSPGQGNTEAFF. As DNA, the CDR3 is TGTGCCAGCAGCCCCGGGCAGGGGAACACTGAAGCTTTCTTT.

The J gene is TRBJ2-4, the V gene TRBV5-1; 7 bases fit TRBD2. CDR1 and CDR2 (germline): SGHRS, YFSETQ. Trimming cost V 0 bases and J 0 bases; bases outside gene matches: 9. The CDR3 totals 18 residues. The CDR3 sequence is CASSLGEGGILAKNIQYF. The CDR3 DNA sequence: TGCGCCAGCAGCTTGGGGGAGGGCGGAATACTAGCCAAAAACATTCAGTACTTC.

V gene TRBV4-1 combines with J gene TRBJ2-7; TRBD2 aligns across 10 bases. The CDR3 is 15 amino acids. Germline CDR1 is MGHRA and CDR2 is YSYEKL. Losses at the gene ends were 6 bases for V and 3 bases for J; bases not matched to a gene: 8. The CDR3 protein is CASRHTSGKIYEQYF. The CDR3 DNA reads TGCGCCAGCAGGCACACTAGCGGGAAAATCTACGAGCAGTACTTC.

This clone was counted only a few times. The V and J genes are TRBV7-8 and TRBJ2-1; 7 bases align to TRBD2. V shed 2 bases, J shed 5 bases, and the junction held 3 bases outside the gene matches. Germline loops: CDR1 SGHVS, CDR2 FQNEAQ. This CDR3 has 14 amino acids. As DNA, the CDR3 is TGTGCCAGCAGCTTATCAGGGACTAACAATGAGCAGTTCTTC. Amino acids: CASSLSGTNNEQFF.

The chain has TRBV5-1 and TRBJ2-1, with 9 bases fitting TRBD2. The CDR3 contains 15 residues. In germline, CDR1 is SGHRS, CDR2 YFSETQ. Losses at the gene ends were 3 bases for V and 8 bases for J; bases not matched to a gene: 9. CDR3: CASSSSGTSSHEQFF. In DNA, the CDR3 is TGCGCCAGCAGCTCCAGCGGGACTAGCTCGCATGAGCAGTTCTTC.

This chain links TRBV27 with TRBJ1-1; D perhaps matches TRBD1 (6 bases). In germline, CDR1 is MNHEY, CDR2 SMNVEV (reference sequence). V was clipped by 6 bases and J by 2 bases, with 22 bases between them. The CDR3 length is 17 residues. The chain's CDR3 is CASSLSWPGQANTEAFF. The CDR3 DNA reads as TGTGCCAGCAGCCTATCCTGGCCGGGACAAGCCAACACTGAAGCTTTCTTT.

The V call is TRBV2, the J call TRBJ2-3, with D possibly being TRBD1 (5 bases). Trimming removed 2 bases from V and 2 bases from J, with 11 bases in between. Per germline, CDR1 SNHLY and CDR2 FYNNEI. The CDR3 extends over 15 amino acids. CDR3 bases: TGTGCCAGCAGTGAATGGGGCAAATACACAGATACGCAGTATTTT. This translates into CASSEWGKYTDTQYF.

The rearrangement uses TRBV11-2 and TRBJ1-2, with no clear D. Between the trimmed V and J ends, which lost 6 bases and 4 bases, there was a span of 18 bases. This CDR3 spans 15 amino acids. The germline gives CDR1 SGHAT, CDR2 FQNNGV. CDR3 residues: CASRDLRESSYGYTF. DNA of the CDR3: TGTGCCAGCAGGGATCTCCGGGAGAGCTCCTATGGCTACACCTTC.

The chain joins TRBV7-9 to TRBJ2-1, with 10 bases aligning to TRBD2. With V trimmed by 4 bases and J by 3 bases, 12 bases remained unmatched. There are 18 residues in the CDR3. CDR1 is SEHNR, CDR2 FQNEAQ, per germline (reference sequence). CDR3 amino acids: CASSSFFLAGAGYNEQFF. The CDR3 DNA reads TGTGCCAGCAGCTCCTTTTTTCTAGCGGGAGCTGGCTACAATGAGCAGTTCTTC. Full variable domain (outside the CDR3, taken from reference TRBV7-9 and TRBJ2-1): DTGVSQNPRHKITKRGQNVTFRCDPISEHNRLYWYRQTLGQGPEFLTYFQNEAQLEKSRLLSDRFSAERPKGSFSTLEIQRTEQGDSAMYLCASSSFFLAGAGYNEQFFGPGTRLTVL.

The V call is TRBV7-8, the J call TRBJ1-3; D remains unclear. The CDR3 is 15 amino acids. Germline lookup yields CDR1 SGHVS and CDR2 FQNEAQ. Trimming took off 5 bases at V and 4 bases at J, with 15 bases between the two ends. CDR3 sequence reads: CASSPLPAGGNTIYF. As DNA, the CDR3 is TGTGCCAGCAGCCCCCTCCCCGCCGGGGGAAACACCATATATTTT.

This clone was recorded only once. The CDR3 nucleotides are TGTGCCAGCAGTTTGGAGGACAGGGTAGGGACCGGGGAGCTGTTTTTT. Encoded protein: CASSLEDRVGTGELFF. This rearrangement joins TRBV2 to TRBJ2-2; the match to TRBD1 covers 8 bases. CDR1 is SNHLY and CDR2 is FYNNEI in the germline V gene. Trimming cost V 5 bases and J 5 bases; bases outside gene matches: 10. This CDR3 comprises 16 residues.

Only one count was recorded for this clone. V is TRBV2 and J is TRBJ1-4; maybe TRBD1 (6 bases). This CDR3 is built from 15 residues. V was shortened by 2 bases and J by 3 bases, with 10 bases between the two germline ends. Germline V gene data show CDR1 as SNHLY and CDR2 as FYNNEI. The DNA of the CDR3 is TGTGCCAGCAGTGAACTCAGGGGTGCTAATGAAAAACTGTTTTTT. Its protein product is CASSELRGANEKLFF.

The rearrangement joins TRBV14 to TRBJ1-1, with D maybe TRBD1 (6 bases). Trimming took off 8 bases at V and 8 bases at J, with 12 bases between the two ends. The CDR3 has 11 residues. Per the germline V gene, CDR1 is SGHDN and CDR2 is FVKESK. The CDR3 region is CASDPGTEAFF. The CDR3 nucleotides are TGTGCCAGCGACCCCGGGACAGAAGCTTTCTTT.